A selection of T cell receptor beta chains follows, all from one sample in a study of shared clonotypes between healthy human individuals. Sequenced by immunoSEQ multiplex PCR; TCRdb stores in-frame clones only, minus some. The repertoire has under 2.5 million clones, about nine tenths of them found once; the top ten carry around 0.4%. Sequencing used naive CD4+ T cells from PBMCs. These receptors originate from a man between 18 and 29 years old in good health. Some clones in this sample may be carry-over from other donors' samples. CDR3s include the opening cysteine and the closing phenylalanine or tryptophan. A D gene is named only where the DNA matches it firmly. Clone size is given for some rows only: seen once, a few or many times, or a class if the clone is expanded.

abundance: .; v_gene: TRBV28; j_gene: TRBJ2-1; d_gene: TRBD2; CDR3nt: TGTGCCAGCAGTTTAAGTCTCTGGTCTAGCGGGAGGTTGGATGAGCAGTTCTTC; CDR3aa: CASSLSLWSSGRLDEQFF
abundance: .; v_gene: TRBV13; j_gene: TRBJ2-7; d_gene: TRBD1; CDR3nt: TGTGCCAGCAGGTCGACGGGGACAGTCAACTACGAGCAGTACTTC; CDR3aa: CASRSTGTVNYEQYF
abundance: .; v_gene: TRBV28; j_gene: TRBJ2-7; d_gene: TRBD1; CDR3nt: TGTGCCAGCAGTTTACCAGGGGGTAGATACGAGCAGTACTTC; CDR3aa: CASSLPGGRYEQYF
abundance: .; v_gene: TRBV29-1; j_gene: TRBJ1-2; d_gene: .; CDR3nt: TGCAGCGTTGGGACTCCGCTCATGGGGTATGGCTACACCTTC; CDR3aa: CSVGTPLMGYGYTF
abundance: .; v_gene: TRBV7-3; j_gene: TRBJ1-2; d_gene: .; CDR3nt: TGTGCCAGCAGCTTTGGAGGGAACTATGGCTACACCTTC; CDR3aa: CASSFGGNYGYTF
abundance: .; v_gene: TRBV29-1; j_gene: TRBJ2-1; d_gene: TRBD2; CDR3nt: TGCAGCGTTGCGCGGGAGGACTACAATGAGCAGTTCTTC; CDR3aa: CSVAREDYNEQFF
abundance: .; v_gene: TRBV28; j_gene: TRBJ2-7; d_gene: .; CDR3nt: TGTGCCAGCAGGACGGTCCGCCCACAGGGATACGAGCAGTACTTC; CDR3aa: CASRTVRPQGYEQYF
abundance: .; v_gene: TRBV7-9; j_gene: TRBJ1-1; d_gene: .; CDR3nt: TGTGCCAGCAGCTTAGCGGGCCGGGGTCGGGACACTGAAGCTTTCTTT; CDR3aa: CASSLAGRGRDTEAFF
abundance: .; v_gene: TRBV6-5; j_gene: TRBJ1-5; d_gene: .; CDR3nt: TGTGCCAGCAGTTCGGGCAGGGCTCAGCCCCAGCATTTT; CDR3aa: CASSSGRAQPQHF
abundance: .; v_gene: TRBV15; j_gene: TRBJ2-7; d_gene: .; CDR3nt: TGTGCCACCAGCAGAGGCAAAAACCGCCGACCTCAAAACTACGAGCAGTACTTC; CDR3aa: CATSRGKNRRPQNYEQYF
abundance: .; v_gene: TRBV7-9; j_gene: TRBJ2-5; d_gene: TRBD2; CDR3nt: TGTGCCAGCAGCTTCGGGGGGGGGCCAGAGACCCAGTACTTC; CDR3aa: CASSFGGGPETQYF
abundance: .; v_gene: TRBV5-1; j_gene: TRBJ1-4; d_gene: TRBD1; CDR3nt: TGCGCCAGCAGCTTGGGGGGTGACAGGGGAGGAGAAAAACTGTTTTTT; CDR3aa: CASSLGGDRGGEKLFF
abundance: .; v_gene: TRBV7-8; j_gene: TRBJ2-2; d_gene: .; CDR3nt: TGTGCCAGCAGCGAGCGGACGAACACCGGGGAGCTGTTTTTT; CDR3aa: CASSERTNTGELFF
abundance: .; v_gene: TRBV7-2; j_gene: TRBJ2-5; d_gene: TRBD2; CDR3nt: TGTGCCAGCAACATAGGGTGGGCTAGCGGTTACCAAGAGACCCAGTACTTC; CDR3aa: CASNIGWASGYQETQYF
abundance: .; v_gene: TRBV28; j_gene: TRBJ1-1; d_gene: .; CDR3nt: TGTGCCAGCAGAGGGACGAGGGGCCCTGAAGCTTTCTTT; CDR3aa: CASRGTRGPEAFF
abundance: .; v_gene: TRBV7-2; j_gene: TRBJ1-3; d_gene: .; CDR3nt: TGTGCCAGCAGCTTTGGGGCAGCCTCTGGAAACACCATATATTTT; CDR3aa: CASSFGAASGNTIYF
abundance: .; v_gene: TRBV29-1; j_gene: TRBJ2-2; d_gene: .; CDR3nt: TGCAGCGTTGTTAGCGATAACACCGGGGAGCTGTTTTTT; CDR3aa: CSVVSDNTGELFF
abundance: .; v_gene: TRBV7-8; j_gene: TRBJ2-3; d_gene: .; CDR3nt: TGTGCCAGCAGCCCATACCCCCTTCAGGGTTGGACAGATACGCAGTATTTT; CDR3aa: CASSPYPLQGWTDTQYF
abundance: .; v_gene: TRBV5-1; j_gene: TRBJ1-3; d_gene: .; CDR3nt: TGCGCCAGCAGCTTGGGTCCCGGGACCGGAAACACCATATATTTT; CDR3aa: CASSLGPGTGNTIYF
abundance: .; v_gene: TRBV9; j_gene: TRBJ1-1; d_gene: .; CDR3nt: TGTGCCAGCAGCCCGGGTGGGGGGGACGCTTTCTTT; CDR3aa: CASSPGGGDAFF
abundance: once; v_gene: TRBV6-5; j_gene: TRBJ1-3; d_gene: .; CDR3nt: TGTGCCAGCAGTTACTCCGGACCGCCGGAGAACACCATATATTTT; CDR3aa: CASSYSGPPENTIYF
abundance: once; v_gene: TRBV7-2; j_gene: TRBJ1-1; d_gene: .; CDR3nt: TGTGCCAGCAGCTTAGCGGCCTCGAACACTGAAGCTTTCTTT; CDR3aa: CASSLAASNTEAFF
abundance: .; v_gene: TRBV11-2; j_gene: TRBJ2-1; d_gene: TRBD2; CDR3nt: TGTGCCAGCAGGAATCTAGCGGGAATTGAGCAGTTCTTC; CDR3aa: CASRNLAGIEQFF
abundance: .; v_gene: TRBV18; j_gene: TRBJ2-5; d_gene: TRBD1; CDR3nt: TGTGCCAGCTCACCACGGGACAGGGGTCAAGAGACCCAGTACTTC; CDR3aa: CASSPRDRGQETQYF
abundance: .; v_gene: TRBV7-2; j_gene: TRBJ2-2; d_gene: .; CDR3nt: TGTGCCAGCAGCGACTACGCCACCGGGGAGCTGTTTTTT; CDR3aa: CASSDYATGELFF
abundance: .; v_gene: TRBV11-2; j_gene: TRBJ2-3; d_gene: .; CDR3nt: TGTGCCAGCAGCTTAGTCGGGGATACGCAGTATTTT; CDR3aa: CASSLVGDTQYF
abundance: .; v_gene: TRBV9; j_gene: TRBJ2-1; d_gene: .; CDR3nt: TGTGCCAGCAGCGTATTGCCGAATAACAATGAGCAGTTCTTC; CDR3aa: CASSVLPNNNEQFF
abundance: .; v_gene: TRBV28; j_gene: TRBJ1-1; d_gene: .; CDR3nt: TGTGCCGGTCGTCCCCGGGGGTCGTTGGCTGAAGCTTTCTTT; CDR3aa: CAGRPRGSLAEAFF
abundance: .; v_gene: TRBV4-1; j_gene: TRBJ2-5; d_gene: .; CDR3nt: TGCGCCAGCAGCCAAGATCGGAGGCAGGGTCAAGAGACCCAGTACTTC; CDR3aa: CASSQDRRQGQETQYF
abundance: few; v_gene: TRBV9; j_gene: TRBJ1-2; d_gene: .; CDR3nt: TGTGCCAGCAGCGTACGATCAGGCTATGGCTACACCTTC; CDR3aa: CASSVRSGYGYTF
abundance: .; v_gene: TRBV15; j_gene: TRBJ1-4; d_gene: TRBD1; CDR3nt: TGTGCCACCAGCAGAGCGGGACAGAATAATGAAAAACTGTTTTTT; CDR3aa: CATSRAGQNNEKLFF
abundance: .; v_gene: TRBV7-2; j_gene: TRBJ2-7; d_gene: .; CDR3nt: TGTGCCAGCAGCTTTGGGGGGGGCAATGGCTACGAGCAGTACTTC; CDR3aa: CASSFGGGNGYEQYF
abundance: .; v_gene: TRBV11-2; j_gene: TRBJ2-1; d_gene: TRBD2; CDR3nt: TGTGCCAGCAGCTCGATATCGGGGAGGGCCGGTGAGCAGTTCTTC; CDR3aa: CASSSISGRAGEQFF
abundance: .; v_gene: TRBV11-2; j_gene: TRBJ2-1; d_gene: TRBD1; CDR3nt: TGTGCCAGCAGCCCAGGGGGAGAACACAATGAGCAGTTCTTC; CDR3aa: CASSPGGEHNEQFF
abundance: .; v_gene: TRBV5-4; j_gene: TRBJ2-7; d_gene: TRBD2; CDR3nt: TGTGCCAGCAGCTTGACTAGCGGGGCGGGGGAGCAGTACTTC; CDR3aa: CASSLTSGAGEQYF
abundance: few; v_gene: TRBV7-8; j_gene: TRBJ1-1; d_gene: .; CDR3nt: TGTGCCAGCAGGCCGGACACACCGAACACTGAAGCTTTCTTT; CDR3aa: CASRPDTPNTEAFF
abundance: .; v_gene: TRBV4-1; j_gene: TRBJ2-1; d_gene: TRBD1; CDR3nt: TGCGCCAGCAGCCAAACTTTCCGGGACAGGGGGCGAAGGTTCTTC; CDR3aa: CASSQTFRDRGRRFF
abundance: .; v_gene: TRBV7-9; j_gene: TRBJ1-4; d_gene: .; CDR3nt: TGTGCCAGCAGCCCAGGGCGTGATAATGAAAAACTGTTTTTT; CDR3aa: CASSPGRDNEKLFF
abundance: .; v_gene: TRBV7-9; j_gene: TRBJ2-7; d_gene: .; CDR3nt: TGTGCCAGCAGCTTAAGGGCGGGCCTCTACGAGCAGTACTTC; CDR3aa: CASSLRAGLYEQYF
abundance: .; v_gene: TRBV9; j_gene: TRBJ2-5; d_gene: TRBD2; CDR3nt: TGTGCCAGCAGCGTATCGGGAGGGCGAGAGACCCAGTACTTC; CDR3aa: CASSVSGGRETQYF